Each of the 5 T cell receptor beta chains below was sequenced from the same sample in a study of cytomegalovirus exposure and HLA in healthy donors. Use of 60 Vbeta and 13 Jbeta primers characterized the PCR. TCRdb keeps only in-frame clones here, not all; method: immunoSEQ multiplex PCR. This repertoire shows approximately 85,000 clones, about three fifths found once; its top ten account for about 5%. The source material was PBMCs. These receptors were collected from a woman in her twenties or thirties in good health and CMV-seropositive.

The V and J genes are TRBV9 and TRBJ2-3; the D is unclear. Germline V lookup: CDR1 SGDLS, CDR2 YYNGEE. This CDR3 spans 15 amino acids. Trimming shortened V by 0 bases and J by 0 bases, and 8 bases separated the two germline ends. This CDR3 reads CASSVGPTSTDTQYF. The DNA for the CDR3 is TGTGCCAGCAGCGTAGGGCCAACCAGCACAGATACGCAGTATTTT.

The chain uses TRBV2 and TRBJ2-3; D perhaps matches TRBD1 (5 bases). CDR1 SNHLY and CDR2 FYNNEI come from the germline V gene. The CDR3 loop spans 15 amino acids. The ends were cut back, 6 bases at V and 4 bases at J, with 17 bases in the middle. CDR3 coding DNA: TGTGCCAGCAGCCCGGTCGGCAGGGTCGCAGATACGCAGTATTTT. This sequence encodes CASSPVGRVADTQYF.

CDR3 sequence: CASSLQGAGSPLHF. The CDR3 nucleotides read TGTGCCAGCAGCTTGCAGGGGGCAGGTTCACCCCTCCACTTT. The J gene is TRBJ1-6, the V gene TRBV5-6; 8 nucleotides match TRBD1. Germline V gives CDR1 SGHDT, CDR2 YYEEEE. The CDR3 is 14 amino acids. J lost 9 bases, V lost 1 base, and 3 bases had no gene match.

Concerning this clone: The sample holds other DNA sequences that translate to the same CDR3. The V gene is TRBV6-4, the J gene TRBJ1-2, with D uncertain. The CDR3 runs to 13 residues. Trimming removed 7 bases at V and 1 base at J, with 10 bases between. CDR1 and CDR2 from the germline V gene are MRHNA and SNTAGT. The chain's CDR3 is CASTSGVNYGYTF. As DNA, the CDR3 is TGTGCCAGCACCTCGGGAGTTAACTATGGCTACACCTTC.

The V and J genes are TRBV28 and TRBJ2-7; weak D call: TRBD2 (5 bases). The CDR3 covers 14 residues. Germline CDR1 is MDHEN and CDR2 is SYDVKM. V dropped 7 bases and J dropped 4 bases, with 17 bases sitting between them. The CDR3 region has the DNA TGTGCCAGCACCCTACTGGAGGCCCCATACGAGCAGTACTTC. Translating gives CASTLLEAPYEQYF.